One and the same sample provided the 4 T cell receptor beta chains below, sequenced in a study of metastatic and nonmetastatic thyroid tumors. TCRdb re-called the PCR reads with MiXCR. The table lists approximately 22,000 clones, around an eighth of them singletons. Prior to thyroid surgery, none of the patients had received any treatment. What was sequenced was blood. Every receptor here comes from a female donor with papillary thyroid cancer or a benign thyroid nodule (not recorded which). Some clones in this sample may be carry-over from other donors' samples.

This clone is medium-sized (0.01 to 0.1%) by share. The rearrangement joins TRBV30 to TRBJ2-1; unclear D gene. Trimming shortened V by 3 bases and J by 7 bases, and 16 bases separated the two germline ends. CDR1 and CDR2 from the germline V gene are GTSNPN and SVGIG (reference sequence). This CDR3 has 14 amino acids. CDR3 DNA: TGTGCCTGGAGCACCCTTCGGTTGGGGAATGAGCAGTTCTTC. This codes for CAWSTLRLGNEQFF.

This clone was picked up many times. This chain connects TRBV12-3 or TRBV12-4 to TRBJ2-1, with unresolved D. The V end lost 6 bases, the J end lost 8 bases, and 11 bases lay between the germline ends. The CDR3 has 12 amino acids. The CDR3, as DNA: TGTGCCAGCAGCTCAGAGCCCCATGAGCAGTTCTTC. Protein sequence: CASSSEPHEQFF.

The table lists this clone with many counts. At one boundary the junction diverges from the germline segment, which might be a read error. Other DNA sequences in the same sample also yield this CDR3. The chain couples TRBV7-3 to TRBJ2-3; D is unclear. This CDR3 has 13 residues. Per germline, CDR1 SGHTA and CDR2 FQGTGA. CDR3 protein: CASSSRPTDTQYF. Written as DNA, the CDR3 is TGTGCCAGCAGCTCCAGGCCCACAGATACGCAATATTTT.

The J gene is TRBJ2-5, the V gene TRBV28, with 7 bases that match TRBD1. This CDR3 region has 14 residues. The V and J ends lost 5 bases and 4 bases, in that order; junction bases with no gene match: 7. CDR1 is MDHEN, CDR2 SYDVKM, per germline. In nucleotides, the CDR3 is TGTGCCAGCAGTCTAGGGACAGTTGGAGAGACCCAGTACTTC. It encodes CASSLGTVGETQYF.